Presented here are 19 T cell receptor beta chains from one specimen sequenced in a study of cytomegalovirus exposure and HLA in healthy donors. Vbeta (60) and Jbeta (13) primers were used in the PCR. Here immunoSEQ multiplex PCR was the method, and the copy in TCRdb shows in-frame clones only, minus some. This repertoire shows around 110,000 clones, under 70% found once; its top ten account for 8.7%. The sequencing input was PBMCs. The receptor set was obtained from a man aged 30 to 45 in good health and CMV-seropositive.

The V and J genes are TRBV2 and TRBJ1-1, with D uncertain. Germline values: CDR1 SNHLY, CDR2 FYNNEI. The CDR3 extends over 11 amino acids. V lost 2 bases and J 11 bases, leaving 9 bases between the germline ends. The CDR3 nucleotides read TGTGCCAGCAGTGAAAAAGTGGAGGCTTTCTTT. It yields the protein CASSEKVEAFF.

This clone has more than one count but fewer than ten. The chain recombines TRBV20-1 with TRBJ1-2; no clear D. Germline CDR1 and CDR2: DFQATT and SNEGSKA (reference sequence). The CDR3 loop spans 11 amino acids. CDR3 bases: TGCATATGGGCCTCCCCCAATGGCTACACCTTC. Protein: CIWASPNGYTF.

The chain carries TRBV6-6 and TRBJ2-3; 15 bases fit TRBD2. This CDR3 has 14 amino acids. Per the germline V gene, CDR1 is MNHNY and CDR2 is SVGAGI (reference sequence). V lost 5 bases to trimming and J lost 10 bases; unmatched junction nucleotides: 4. CDR3 sequence reads: CASSQGLAGGAQYF. The CDR3 region has the DNA TGTGCCAGCAGTCAGGGACTAGCGGGAGGCGCGCAGTATTTT.

This chain uses TRBV27 with TRBJ2-7, with 7 bases aligning to TRBD2. Germline V gene data show CDR1 as MNHEY and CDR2 as SMNVEV (reference sequence). J lost 6 bases, V lost 3 bases, and 5 bases had no gene match. The CDR3 totals 13 residues. Here the CDR3 DNA reads TGTGCCAGCAGTTTTGTTGGCGGGGGCGAGCAGTACTTC. Amino acid sequence: CASSFVGGGEQYF.

The chain recombines TRBV5-4 with TRBJ2-3; 7 bases agree with TRBD2. This CDR3 comprises 16 residues. Looked up from germline, CDR1 is SGHNT and CDR2 is YYREEE (reference sequence). Trimming removed 4 bases from V and 6 bases from J; junction bases left unmatched: 14. Here the CDR3 DNA reads TGTGCCAGCAGCCCACAGCCGGGACTAAGACAGGATACGCAGTATTTT. Translated, it gives CASSPQPGLRQDTQYF.

J is TRBJ2-1 and V is TRBV5-1; 9 nucleotides agree with TRBD1. Germline CDR1 is SGHRS and CDR2 is YFSETQ. Losses at the gene ends were 2 bases for V and 7 bases for J; bases not matched to a gene: 10. This CDR3 spans 16 amino acids. CDR3 protein: CASSFGPQGAGNEQFF. The DNA for the CDR3 is TGCGCCAGCAGCTTCGGACCACAGGGGGCTGGGAATGAGCAGTTCTTC.

The chain carries TRBV6-5 and TRBJ2-7; 7 positions agree with TRBD1. CDR1 and CDR2 (germline): MNHEY, SVGAGI. The CDR3 is 15 residues long. V trimming: 0 bases; J trimming: 3 bases; junction bases outside the gene matches: 5. The CDR3 protein is CASSYSQGLGYEQYF. The CDR3 bases are TGTGCCAGCAGTTACTCACAGGGGTTGGGCTACGAGCAGTACTTC.

A remark on this clone: The junction differs from germline at one of its ends, possibly a read error. The gene calls are TRBV30 and TRBJ2-1; TRBD1 agrees at 7 bases. The CDR3 covers 14 residues. The germline CDR1 and CDR2 sequences are GTSNPN and SVGIG (reference sequence). CDR3 protein: CAGSTGVSYNEQFF. CDR3 nucleotide sequence: TGTGCCGGGAGCACAGGGGTATCCTACAATGAGCAGTTCTTC.

The chain is built from TRBV6-1 and TRBJ1-1; TRBD1 matches at 7 bases. Germline values: CDR1 MNHNS, CDR2 SASEGT. The CDR3 runs to 12 residues. V lost 10 bases, J lost 5 bases, and 7 bases stayed unmatched. CDR3 amino acids: CATTGERTEAFF. As DNA, the CDR3 is TGTGCCACTACAGGGGAGAGGACTGAAGCTTTCTTT.

The genes are TRBV2 and TRBJ2-3; 7 bases are a match to TRBD1. Germline V gene data show CDR1 as SNHLY and CDR2 as FYNNEI. The CDR3 spans 14 residues. Trimming took 6 bases from V and 0 from J; bases not matched to a gene: 3. CDR3 sequence (DNA): TGTGCCAGCAGGACAGGGATTAGCACAGATACGCAGTATTTT. It codes for CASRTGISTDTQYF.

This clone was detected only once. This chain links TRBV12-5 with TRBJ2-6; D might be TRBD1 (5 bases). Germline CDR1 and CDR2: LGHNT and FRNRAP. Between the trimmed V and J ends, which lost 2 bases and 1 base, there was a span of 9 bases. The CDR3 consists of 16 residues. As DNA, the CDR3 is TGTGCTAGTGGTTTGATGCAGGGATCTGGGGCCAACGTCCTGACTTTC. As protein: CASGLMQGSGANVLTF. Filled out from reference TRBV12-5 and TRBJ2-6, the complete variable domain reads DARVTQTPRHKVTEMGQEVTMRCQPILGHNTVFWYRQTMMQGLELLAYFRNRAPLDDSGMPKDRFSAEMPDATLATLKIQPSEPRDSAVYFCASGLMQGSGANVLTFGAGSRLTVL.

V usage is TRBV19 and J usage is TRBJ1-5, with D perhaps TRBD1 (6 bases). The CDR3 length is 15 residues. Per germline, CDR1 LNHDA and CDR2 SQIVND (reference sequence). Trimming removed 6 bases at V and 1 base at J, with 13 bases between. For the CDR3, the DNA is TGTGCCAGTAGGTGGGGGGGCGAGAGCAATCAGCCCCAGCATTTT. This sequence encodes CASRWGGESNQPQHF.

This CDR3 is CASSVGQGSNYGYTF. The CDR3 DNA reads TGTGCCAGCAGCGTAGGACAGGGGTCTAACTATGGCTACACCTTC. The V and J genes are TRBV9 and TRBJ1-2, with 8 positions matching TRBD1. The CDR3 spans 15 residues. Germline CDR1 and CDR2: SGDLS and YYNGEE. The junction had 1 base not matched to a gene; V was cut back by 0 bases and J by 0 bases.

The chain couples TRBV4-1 to TRBJ2-7, with no clear D. The CDR3 covers 13 residues. V gave up 3 bases and J gave up 3 bases, with 9 bases separating them. The germline V gene has CDR1 MGHRA and CDR2 YSYEKL. The CDR3 DNA reads as TGCGCCAGCAGCCAGGCGGATTACTACGAGCAGTACTTC. It yields the protein CASSQADYYEQYF.

The chain employs TRBV5-1 and TRBJ2-4, with TRBD2 matching 11 bases. Per the germline V gene, CDR1 is SGHRS and CDR2 is YFSETQ. The CDR3 is 20 amino acids. Trimming took 0 bases from V and 1 from J; bases not matched to a gene: 12. DNA for the CDR3: TGCGCCAGCAGCTTGGCTAGCGGGGGGTTTCGGGGGATTGCCAAAAACATTCAGTACTTC. Translated, it gives CASSLASGGFRGIAKNIQYF.

This clone was detected only once. CDR3 sequence reads: CASNSGRLFTDTQYF. Here the CDR3 DNA reads TGTGCCTCTAATAGCGGGCGGCTCTTCACAGATACGCAGTATTTT. The chain has TRBV30 and TRBJ2-3; 7 nucleotides agree with TRBD2. Germline loops: CDR1 GTSNPN, CDR2 SVGIG (reference sequence). The length of the CDR3 is 15 residues. V dropped 7 bases and J dropped 2; count of bases not matched to a gene: 12.

The gene calls are TRBV4-3 and TRBJ1-1; 7 nucleotides agree with TRBD1. CDR1 is LGHNA and CDR2 is YSLEER in the germline V gene. The CDR3 is 13 residues long. Trimming removed 5 bases from V and 7 bases from J; junction bases left unmatched: 7. CDR3: CASSSYRGYEAFF. Here the CDR3 DNA reads TGCGCCAGCAGCTCCTACAGGGGTTATGAAGCTTTCTTT.

In this sample, this clone turned up once. CDR3 in DNA: TGTGCCAGCAGCAAAGCATGGGCAGGGAGGACAGATACGCAGTATTTT. Encoded protein: CASSKAWAGRTDTQYF. This rearrangement joins TRBV21-1 to TRBJ2-3; the table gives TRBD2 as D, unverified against the DNA. TRBV21-1 is shown as a pseudogene. The CDR3 contains 16 residues.

The V gene is TRBV5-1, the J gene TRBJ2-3, with 7 bases identical to TRBD2. Trimming cost V 0 bases and J 10 bases; bases outside gene matches: 11. This CDR3 is built from 15 residues. CDR1 is SGHRS, CDR2 YFSETQ, per germline. The CDR3 DNA follows: TGCGCCAGCAGCTTGGTTGCTAGCGGAGTCAGGGCGCAGTATTTT. Protein: CASSLVASGVRAQYF.